This is a list of T cell receptor beta chains from one sample in a study of response to subunit inactivated influenza vaccine. TCRdb passed the RT-PCR reads through MiXCR, listing each CDR3 protein once. The sample shows more than 200,000 distinct CDR3 sequences, more than 9% of them seen only once. The source was non-naive T cells sorted from PBMCs, collected 14 days before vaccination. These receptors were collected from a man in his fifties who received an inactivated influenza vaccine. CDR3s include the opening cysteine and the closing phenylalanine or tryptophan. D genes are given only for firm matches. Some rows mark clone size as missing; the rest say once, few, many or name a class of expanded clone.

v_call	j_call	d_call	clone_size	cdr3_aa	cdr3_nt
TRBV7-2	TRBJ2-1	TRBD1	.	CASGTGVYNEQFF	TGTGCCAGCGGGACAGGGGTTTACAATGAGCAGTTCTTC
TRBV11-2	TRBJ2-7	.	few	CASSRIGGGSSYEQYF	TGTGCCAGCAGCCGAATTGGCGGGGGCAGCTCCTACGAGCAGTACTTC
TRBV4-3	TRBJ2-1	.	many	CASSQNIGGSKQAEQFF	TGCGCCAGCAGCCAAAACATCGGGGGAAGTAAACAGGCTGAGCAGTTCTTC
TRBV4-2	TRBJ1-2	.	.	CASSQDLYGNYGYTF	TGTGCCAGCAGCCAAGATCTCTATGGGAACTATGGCTACACCTTC
TRBV30	TRBJ2-1	.	many	CAWRRKGYNEQFF	TGTGCCTGGAGACGTAAGGGATACAATGAGCAGTTCTTC
TRBV6-1	TRBJ2-7	.	many	CASSGKTGSSYEQYF	TGTGCCAGCAGTGGCAAAACAGGGAGCTCCTACGAGCAGTACTTC
TRBV5-6	TRBJ2-3	.	.	CASSSQVTDTQYF	TGTGCCAGCAGTTCCCAAGTTACAGATACGCAGTATTTT
TRBV4-2	TRBJ2-5	TRBD1	many	CASSHVLTGGIETQYF	TGTGCCAGCAGCCACGTGTTAACAGGGGGCATCGAGACCCAGTACTTC
TRBV20-1	TRBJ2-5	.	.	CSARLGETQYF	TGCAGTGCTAGGTTAGGAGAGACCCAGTACTTC
TRBV20-1	TRBJ2-1	.	.	CSALVAVNEQFF	TGCAGTGCCCTGGTGGCGGTCAATGAGCAGTTCTTC
TRBV28	TRBJ1-6	.	many	CASTPSLSSYNSPLHF	TGTGCCAGCACCCCGAGTCTCAGCTCCTATAATTCACCCCTCCACTTT
TRBV20-1	TRBJ1-4	TRBD1	few	CSASQDRGGEKLFF	TGCAGTGCTAGTCAAGACAGGGGGGGTGAAAAACTGTTTTTT
TRBV10-1	TRBJ2-2	.	.	CASKQGLTPGSCFF	.
TRBV4-3	TRBJ1-6	.	few	CASSQGPINSPLHF	TGCGCCAGCAGCCAAGGACCGATTAATTCACCCCTCCACTTT
TRBV4-1	TRBJ2-2	.	few	CASSQVMDTGELFF	TGCGCCAGCAGCCAAGTTATGGACACCGGGGAGCTGTTTTTT
TRBV4-1	TRBJ2-5	.	.	CASSQGKLQETQYF	TGCGCCAGCAGCCAAGGAAAACTACAAGAGACCCAGTACTTC
TRBV20-1	TRBJ2-2	.	.	CSAGGPLNTGELFF	TGCAGTGCTGGCGGGCCCTTGAACACCGGGGAGCTGTTTTTT
TRBV7-3	TRBJ2-3	.	many	CASSSRSSTDTQYF	TGTGCCAGCAGCTCGAGATCTAGCACAGATACGCAGTATTTT
TRBV28	TRBJ2-1	TRBD2	few	CASRWGLGDYNEQFF	TGTGCCAGCAGATGGGGACTAGGGGATTACAATGAGCAGTTCTTC
TRBV11-2	TRBJ2-4	.	.	CASSLVPGQATGGIQYF	TGTGCCAGCAGCTTAGTCCCAGGACAGGCAACCGGAGGGATTCAGTACTTC
TRBV7-9	TRBJ2-1	TRBD2	many	CASRHLKRGVDNEQFF	TGTGCCAGCAGGCATCTTAAGCGGGGGGTAGACAATGAGCAGTTCTTC
TRBV6-5	TRBJ1-5	.	.	CASSYTRGGASNQPQHF	TGTGCCAGCAGTTATACGCGAGGGGGGGCGAGCAATCAGCCCCAGCATTTT
TRBV15	TRBJ2-5	.	many	CATSRAAGWGETQYF	TGTGCCACCAGCAGAGCCGCAGGGTGGGGAGAGACCCAGTACTTC
TRBV20-1	TRBJ2-7	TRBD2	few	CSARVPLAGTYEQYF	TGCAGTGCTAGAGTTCCACTAGCGGGGACCTACGAGCAGTACTTC
TRBV4-3	TRBJ2-5	.	.	CASSQRVQETQYF	TGCGCCAGCAGCCAGCGGGTTCAAGAGACCCAGTACTTC
TRBV24-1	TRBJ2-6	.	.	CATLGTESGANVLTF	TGTGCCACCCTGGGGACGGAGTCTGGGGCCAACGTCCTGACTTTC
TRBV18	TRBJ2-7	TRBD1	many	CASSRETGSYEQYF	TGTGCCAGCTCACGGGAGACAGGGTCCTACGAGCAGTACTTC
TRBV12-3/TRBV12-4	TRBJ2-3	.	few	CASSLSGFPDTQYF	TGTGCCAGCAGTTTATCAGGGTTCCCAGATACGCAGTATTTT
TRBV7-9	TRBJ2-2	.	.	CASSLPYINTGELFF	TGTGCCAGCAGCTTACCCTACATCAACACCGGGGAGCTGTTTTTT
TRBV6-2/TRBV6-3	TRBJ2-7	.	.	CASSHDEYEQYF	TGTGCCAGCAGTCATGACGAGTACGAGCAGTACTTC
TRBV20-1	TRBJ2-7	.	few	CSASQGLTYEQYF	TGCAGTGCTAGTCAGGGGCTGACCTACGAGCAGTACTTC
TRBV5-5	TRBJ2-1	.	many	CASSPRGANEQFF	TGTGCCAGCAGCCCACGGGGGGCGAATGAGCAGTTCTTC
TRBV11-2	TRBJ1-1	.	few	CASSLDGPGTTEAFF	TGTGCCAGCAGCTTAGATGGGCCAGGGACCACTGAAGCTTTCTTT
TRBV19	TRBJ2-1	.	.	CASSISRGSYNEQFF	TGTGCCAGTAGTATAAGCAGAGGGTCCTACAATGAGCAGTTCTTC
TRBV20-1	TRBJ2-7	TRBD2	.	CSAELAGVGEQYF	TGCAGTGCTGAATTAGCGGGAGTGGGAGAGCAGTACTTC
TRBV28	TRBJ2-2	TRBD2	many	CASRLAGGPTTGELFF	TGTGCCAGCAGACTAGCGGGAGGGCCGACCACCGGGGAGCTGTTTTTT
TRBV7-2	TRBJ1-1	.	few	CASSLSWGVPLGAFF	TGTGCCAGCAGCCTAAGTTGGGGCGTACCTCTCGGAGCTTTCTTT
TRBV7-8	TRBJ2-1	.	many	CASSLNFHFYNEQFF	TGTGCCAGCAGCTTAAACTTCCATTTCTACAATGAGCAGTTCTTC
TRBV18	TRBJ1-1	.	few	CASRGTTLTEAFF	TGTGCCAGCCGAGGGACGACGCTCACTGAAGCTTTCTTT
TRBV20-1	TRBJ2-7	TRBD2	.	CSAQTSGGRYKSSYEQYF	TGCAGTGCTCAGACTAGCGGGGGAAGATACAAGAGCTCCTACGAGCAGTACTTC
TRBV10-3	TRBJ2-1	.	.	CAISESIAGDNEQFF	TGTGCCATCAGTGAGTCAATTGCAGGAGACAATGAGCAGTTCTTC
TRBV12-5	TRBJ2-1	.	few	CASGLVPQLNEQFF	TGTGCTAGTGGTTTGGTTCCTCAACTCAATGAGCAGTTCTTC
TRBV7-2	TRBJ2-3	.	few	CASSFYGTDTQYF	TGTGCCAGCAGCTTCTATGGCACAGATACGCAGTATTTT
TRBV7-8	TRBJ2-1	.	.	CASSLPGGLSSYNEQFF	TGTGCCAGCAGCTTACCCGGCGGGCTAAGCTCCTACAATGAGCAGTTCTTC
TRBV30	TRBJ2-2	.	few	CAGGLGARTGELFF	TGTGCTGGGGGTTTAGGGGCGAGGACCGGGGAGCTGTTTTTT
TRBV5-1	TRBJ1-1	.	.	CASSFTVGVNTEAFF	TGCGCCAGCAGCTTCACGGTAGGAGTGAACACTGAAGCTTTCTTT
TRBV10-3	TRBJ2-7	TRBD1	.	CAISVDRGEQYF	TGTGCCATCAGTGTAGACAGGGGGGAGCAGTACTTC
TRBV4-2	TRBJ2-1	TRBD2	few	CASSQEWTSGSVLEQFF	TGTGCCAGCAGCCAAGAATGGACTAGCGGGAGTGTTCTGGAGCAGTTCTTC
TRBV3-1	TRBJ2-5	.	many	CASSQVLGWTETQYF	TGTGCCAGCAGCCAAGTTCTGGGGTGGACAGAGACCCAGTACTTC
TRBV5-5	TRBJ2-5	TRBD2	.	CASSLSGGQRETQYF	TGTGCCAGCAGCTTGTCGGGGGGGCAGAGAGAGACCCAGTACTTC
TRBV7-2	TRBJ1-1	TRBD1	few	CASSTRGGRVNTEAFF	TGTGCCAGCAGCACTAGAGGGGGCAGGGTGAACACTGAAGCTTTCTTT
TRBV11-2	TRBJ2-4	TRBD1	.	CASSLVPQGVIAKNIQYF	TGTGCCAGCAGCTTAGTCCCCCAGGGGGTTATTGCCAAAAACATTCAGTACTTC
TRBV28	TRBJ1-4	.	.	CASSLIGTNEKLFF	TGTGCCAGCAGTTTAATTGGGACTAATGAAAAACTGTTTTTT